What follows are 27 T cell receptor beta chains derived from one specimen sequenced in a study of cytomegalovirus exposure and HLA in healthy donors. Primers: 60 Vbeta forward and 13 Jbeta reverse. TCRdb's copy holds only in-frame clones and misses some; the assay was immunoSEQ multiplex PCR. Of roughly 150,000 clones in the sample, about two thirds are singletons; the top ten hold more than 9%. The specimen sequenced was PBMCs. The receptors here all came from a man aged 25 to 40 in good health and CMV-seropositive.

This chain joins TRBV9 and TRBJ2-2; 13 nucleotides align to TRBD2. The CDR3 is 17 residues long. Per germline, CDR1 SGDLS and CDR2 YYNGEE. With V trimmed by 0 bases and J by 7 bases, 6 bases remained unmatched. Here the CDR3 reads CASSVEETSGRSGELFF. DNA of the CDR3: TGTGCCAGCAGCGTAGAAGAGACTAGCGGGAGGAGCGGGGAGCTGTTTTTT.

The chain is built from TRBV10-2 and TRBJ2-1, with a tentative D call TRBD2 (5 bases). V was trimmed by 2 bases and J by 8 bases, leaving 16 bases between them. The CDR3 totals 15 residues. Germline-derived CDR1 and CDR2 are WSHSY and SAAADI. This CDR3 is CASSERGRTGDEQFF. In DNA, the CDR3 is TGCGCCAGCAGTGAGAGAGGTCGCACCGGGGATGAGCAGTTCTTC.

The chain couples TRBV19 to TRBJ1-1; 7 positions agree with TRBD1. The V gene's germline CDR1 is LNHDA and CDR2 SQIVND (reference sequence). The J segment lost 1 base and the V segment lost 5 bases, leaving 7 bases of the junction unmatched. The CDR3 has 15 amino acids. The CDR3 loop is CASSATGSGNTEAFF. CDR3 DNA: TGTGCCAGTAGTGCGACAGGGTCGGGGAACACTGAAGCTTTCTTT.

The chain carries TRBV6-6 and TRBJ1-2; maybe TRBD1 (5 bases). This CDR3 spans 16 amino acids. Germline CDR1 reads MNHNY; CDR2 reads SVGAGI (reference sequence). Trimming removed 0 bases at V and 0 bases at J, with 11 bases between. CDR3 nucleotide sequence: TGTGCCAGCAGTTACTCGGGGCCAGCAACTAACTATGGCTACACCTTC. Its translation is CASSYSGPATNYGYTF.

Regarding this clone: The junction does not match germline at one end; this may be a read error. The chain uses TRBV5-4 and TRBJ2-7; 7 bases match TRBD2. Germline CDR1 SGHNT, CDR2 YYREEE (reference sequence). CDR3 length: 15 residues. The CDR3 DNA sequence: TGTACCAGCAGCTTGGACGCTAGCGGAACCTACGAGCAGTACTTC. Translating it yields CTSSLDASGTYEQYF. Full variable domain (remainder filled in from reference TRBV5-4 and TRBJ2-7): ETGVTQSPTHLIKTRGQQVTLRCSSQSGHNTVSWYQQALGQGPQFIFQYYREEENGRGNFPPRFSGLQFPNYSSELNVNALELDDSALYLCTSSLDASGTYEQYFGPGTRLTVT.

The J gene is TRBJ1-4, the V gene TRBV2, with 9 nucleotides matching TRBD1. CDR3 size: 13 residues. Looked up from germline, CDR1 is SNHLY and CDR2 is FYNNEI. The junction had 3 bases not matched to a gene; V was cut back by 8 bases and J by 5 bases. CDR3 amino acids: CASGDRVNEKLFF. In nucleotides, the CDR3 is TGTGCCAGCGGGGACAGGGTGAATGAAAAACTGTTTTTT.

V gene TRBV10-2 combines with J gene TRBJ2-5; 11 bases are a match to TRBD2. CDR1 is WSHSY and CDR2 is SAAADI in the germline V gene. The CDR3 sequence is 15 residues long. V lost 3 bases, J lost 3 bases, and 3 bases stayed unmatched. CDR3 nucleotide sequence: TGCGCCAGCAGTGACATGACTAGCGGGAAAGAGACCCAGTACTTC. Encoded protein: CASSDMTSGKETQYF.

The CDR3 spells CASSQVSGEQFF. CDR3 DNA sequence: TGCGCCAGCAGCCAAGTTTCCGGGGAGCAGTTCTTC. The chain links TRBV4-1 to TRBJ2-1, with D uncertain. The CDR3 consists of 12 residues. The ends were cut back, 1 base at V and 10 bases at J, with 8 bases in the middle. Germline V gene sequence: CDR1 MGHRA, CDR2 YSYEKL.

The chain is built from TRBV28 and TRBJ1-2, with TRBD1 matching 9 bases. The germline CDR1 and CDR2 sequences are MDHEN and SYDVKM. The length of the CDR3 is 14 residues. J gave up 6 bases and V 2 bases, and 4 bases lay outside the gene matches. The CDR3 DNA follows: TGTGCCAGCAGTTTAGGCAACAGGGGGCATGGCTACACCTTC. As protein: CASSLGNRGHGYTF.

The chain has TRBV18 and TRBJ1-1; no clear D. This CDR3 is built from 14 residues. Germline V gene data show CDR1 as KGHSH and CDR2 as LQKENI. The germline V and J ends were trimmed by 0 bases and 5 bases, with 10 bases remaining between them. CDR3 in amino acids: CASSPPTPGTEAFF. DNA of the CDR3: TGTGCCAGCTCACCACCGACGCCAGGAACTGAAGCTTTCTTT.

This clone was seen once. The rearrangement joins TRBV19 to TRBJ1-5, with 7 bases that match TRBD1. CDR1 and CDR2 from the germline V gene are LNHDA and SQIVND (reference sequence). J was trimmed by 0 bases and V by 6 bases; bases with no gene match: 8. The CDR3 is made up of 16 amino acids. DNA of the CDR3: TGTGCCAGTAGAAACCGGGACAGCGTTAGCAATCAGCCCCAGCATTTT. Its translation is CASRNRDSVSNQPQHF.

This rearrangement joins TRBV29-1 to TRBJ1-1; D may be TRBD1 (5 bases). The germline gives CDR1 SQVTM, CDR2 ANQGSEA. V was cut by 3 bases and J by 6 bases, with 14 bases left in between. There are 13 residues in the CDR3. The CDR3 sequence: CSVEGRLSAEAFF. CDR3 coding DNA: TGCAGCGTTGAGGGGCGTTTGTCCGCTGAAGCTTTCTTT.

A few counts support this clone. V is TRBV5-1 and J is TRBJ2-3; a weak D match, TRBD1 (5 bases). The V gene lost 1 base and the J gene lost 1 base, with 7 bases spanning the gap. The germline gives CDR1 SGHRS, CDR2 YFSETQ. The CDR3 is 14 residues long. Written as DNA, the CDR3 is TGCGCCAGCAGCTTGATAGGGGGCACAGATACGCAGTATTTT. This codes for CASSLIGGTDTQYF.

In its sample, this clone was seen a few times. The chain joins TRBV6-5 to TRBJ1-2; 8 nucleotides align to TRBD1. Germline CDR1 MNHEY, CDR2 SVGAGI. V was pared by 2 bases and J by 10 bases, with 9 bases of the junction left unmatched. There are 14 residues in the CDR3. CDR3 sequence: CASSYLVDRGHYTF. The DNA for the CDR3 is TGTGCCAGCAGTTACCTCGTAGACAGGGGTCACTACACCTTC.

The genes are TRBV10-2 and TRBJ2-1; the match to TRBD2 covers 9 bases. J was trimmed by 10 bases and V by 6 bases; bases with no gene match: 10. CDR1 is WSHSY, CDR2 SAAADI, per germline. This CDR3 has 14 amino acids. CDR3 region: CASRLAGDSCEQFF. As DNA, the CDR3 is TGCGCCAGCAGATTAGCGGGAGATTCCTGCGAGCAGTTCTTC.

The chain combines TRBV13 with TRBJ2-7; 8 bases map to TRBD2. The CDR3 has 12 amino acids. The V segment lost 2 bases and the J segment 7 bases; nucleotides outside the gene matches: 1. CDR1 and CDR2 from the germline V gene are PRHDT and FYEKMQ (reference sequence). The CDR3 coding sequence is TGTGCCAGCAGCTTAAGACTAGCGGAGCAGTACTTC. It encodes CASSLRLAEQYF.

This clone was counted once. The rearrangement uses TRBV7-8 and TRBJ2-1; 10 positions agree with TRBD2. V lost 5 bases to trimming and J lost 7 bases; unmatched junction nucleotides: 5. Looked up from germline, CDR1 is SGHVS and CDR2 is FQNEAQ. CDR3 length equals 14 residues. The CDR3 spells CASSRSAGGNEQFF. CDR3 in DNA: TGTGCCAGCAGCCGTTCAGCGGGAGGGAATGAGCAGTTCTTC.

The V gene is TRBV6-5, the J gene TRBJ1-5; D remains ambiguous. CDR1 and CDR2 from the germline V gene are MNHEY and SVGAGI. V lost 5 bases to trimming and J lost 4 bases, with 9 bases between them. The CDR3 sequence is 13 residues long. CDR3 in amino acids: CASSIRSNQPQHF. The CDR3 bases are TGTGCCAGCAGTATTCGGAGTAATCAGCCCCAGCATTTT.

This clone appeared a few times. The chain carries TRBV28 and TRBJ2-3, with D perhaps matching TRBD2 (5 bases). The V gene lost 7 bases and the J gene lost 3 bases, with 11 bases spanning the gap. The CDR3 sequence is 13 residues long. Per the germline V gene, CDR1 is MDHEN and CDR2 is SYDVKM. The CDR3, as DNA: TGTGCCAGCAAAAGGGAGATTACAGATACGCAGTATTTT. Translated, it gives CASKREITDTQYF.

As for this clone: The identical CDR3 is also encoded by other nucleotide sequences in the sample. The genes are TRBV5-1 and TRBJ2-5; 10 positions match TRBD2. The trim removed 5 bases at V and 4 bases at J, leaving 8 bases unmatched. CDR1 and CDR2 from the germline V gene are SGHRS and YFSETQ. The CDR3 spans 15 residues. The CDR3 DNA reads TGCGCCAGCAGGGTCGCTAGCGGGAGTTCAGAGACCCAGTACTTC. Protein: CASRVASGSSETQYF.

The chain combines TRBV10-2 with TRBJ2-7; the match to TRBD2 covers 13 bases. CDR1 WSHSY and CDR2 SAAADI come from the germline V gene. V trimming: 7 bases; J trimming: 5 bases; junction bases outside the gene matches: 11. The CDR3 runs 16 residues. CDR3 loop: CASMGWTSGRKDEQYF. The CDR3 bases are TGCGCCAGCATGGGGTGGACTAGCGGGAGAAAGGACGAGCAGTACTTC.

There are a few counts of this clone. The V and J genes are TRBV18 and TRBJ2-5; weak D call: TRBD2 (6 bases). The CDR3 is made up of 15 amino acids. V lost 2 bases to trimming and J lost 4 bases, with 14 bases between them. Germline CDR1 reads KGHSH; CDR2 reads LQKENI. The CDR3 loop is CASSPAAGRIETQYF. The CDR3 DNA follows: TGTGCCAGCTCACCAGCGGCAGGGAGGATAGAGACCCAGTACTTC.

This clone was picked up a small number of times. This chain links TRBV15 with TRBJ1-1; TRBD1 agrees at 7 bases. CDR3 size: 15 residues. The trim removed 0 bases at V and 8 bases at J, leaving 9 bases unmatched. The germline V gene has CDR1 LNHNV and CDR2 YYDKDF (reference sequence). CDR3 loop: CATSREPNRGGEAFF. As DNA, the CDR3 is TGTGCCACCAGCAGAGAACCCAACAGGGGTGGAGAAGCTTTCTTT.

This clone was seen a single time. The V gene is TRBV27, the J gene TRBJ2-3; 9 positions agree with TRBD2. This CDR3 comprises 17 residues. Germline V gene sequence: CDR1 MNHEY, CDR2 SMNVEV (reference sequence). V was pared by 3 bases and J by 0 bases, with 7 bases of the junction left unmatched. The CDR3 loop reads CASSFFGLAGSTDTQYF. The CDR3 nucleotides read TGTGCCAGCAGTTTCTTTGGGCTAGCGGGGAGCACAGATACGCAGTATTTT.

The J gene is TRBJ2-5, the V gene TRBV6-4, with D maybe TRBD1 (6 bases). Germline V CDR1 and CDR2: MRHNA, SNTAGT. Trimming took 6 bases from V and 5 from J, leaving 13 bases between them. The CDR3 runs 13 residues. The CDR3 protein is CASSIQGGETQYF. Written as DNA, the CDR3 is TGTGCCAGCAGCATACAGGGTGGCGAGACCCAGTACTTC.

The chain carries TRBV5-1 and TRBJ1-5; 9 nucleotides agree with TRBD1. After removal of 5 bases from V and 6 bases from J, the junction contained 6 bases not matched to a gene. The CDR3 loop spans 14 amino acids. Per germline, CDR1 SGHRS and CDR2 YFSETQ. The chain's CDR3 is CASRIGTGIQPQHF. For the CDR3, the DNA is TGCGCCAGCAGGATAGGGACAGGGATTCAGCCCCAGCATTTT.

The chain carries TRBV6-1 and TRBJ1-4; 9 bases are shared with TRBD1. Per the germline V gene, CDR1 is MNHNS and CDR2 is SASEGT. The CDR3 loop spans 15 amino acids. With 4 bases clipped from V and 6 bases from J, the junction kept 6 bases outside the gene matches. As DNA, the CDR3 is TGTGCCAGCAGTGTCCGGGACAGGGTGGATGAAAAACTGTTTTTT. It specifies CASSVRDRVDEKLFF.